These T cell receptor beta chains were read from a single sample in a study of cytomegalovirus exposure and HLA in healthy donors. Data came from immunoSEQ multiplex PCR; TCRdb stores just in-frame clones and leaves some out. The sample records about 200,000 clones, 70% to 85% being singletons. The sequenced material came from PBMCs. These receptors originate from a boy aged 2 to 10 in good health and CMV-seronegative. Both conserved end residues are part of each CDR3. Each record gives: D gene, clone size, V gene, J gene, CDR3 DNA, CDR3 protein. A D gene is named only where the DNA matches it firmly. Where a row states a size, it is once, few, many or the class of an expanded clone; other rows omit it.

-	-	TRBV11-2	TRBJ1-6	TGTGCCAGCAGCCGTGGAAGGGGGATGATAAATTCACCCCTCCACTTT	CASSRGRGMINSPLHF
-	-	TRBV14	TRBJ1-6	TGTGCCAGCAGCCAATCTGGAGGACGGGGGTTCTATAATTCACCCCTCCACTTT	CASSQSGGRGFYNSPLHF
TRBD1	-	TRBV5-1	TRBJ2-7	TGCGCCAGCAACCCGGACAGGGGCCCACACGAGCAGTACTTC	CASNPDRGPHEQYF
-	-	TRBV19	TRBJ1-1	TGTGCCAGTACCCCCAACCCACAGGTTCGTGAAGCTTTCTTT	CASTPNPQVREAFF
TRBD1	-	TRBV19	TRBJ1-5	TGTGCCAGTACCCCGGGACAGGGGGCAAATCAGCCCCAGCATTTT	CASTPGQGANQPQHF
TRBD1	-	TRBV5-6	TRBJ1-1	TGTGCCAGCAGCATCCTCCGGGGGACAGACGAAAACACTGAAGCTTTCTTT	CASSILRGTDENTEAFF
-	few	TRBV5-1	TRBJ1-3	TGCGCCAGCAAATGGGCCCTCTCTGGAAACACCATATATTTT	CASKWALSGNTIYF
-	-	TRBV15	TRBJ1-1	TGTGCCACCAGCAGAGATGGTCGGGACACTGAAGCTTTCTTT	CATSRDGRDTEAFF
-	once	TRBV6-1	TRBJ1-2	TGTGCCAGCCGGTCCGGGGGGGCCTATGGCTACACCTTC	CASRSGGAYGYTF
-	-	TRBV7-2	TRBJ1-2	TGTGCCAGCAGCTTAACCGGAGAGAGAAACTATGGCTACACCTTC	CASSLTGERNYGYTF
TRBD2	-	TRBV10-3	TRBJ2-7	TGTGCCATCAGTTGGAGCATACTAGCGAGCGACTACGAGCAGTACTTC	CAISWSILASDYEQYF
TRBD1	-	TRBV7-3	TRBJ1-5	TGTGCCAGCAGCTTAAGGGACAGGCTTCATCAGCCCCAGCATTTT	CASSLRDRLHQPQHF
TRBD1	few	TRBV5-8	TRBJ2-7	TGTGCCAGCAGCTTGGACAGGGGTCACGAGCAGTACTTC	CASSLDRGHEQYF
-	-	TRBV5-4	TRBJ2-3	TGTGCCAGCAGCTTTCGATCCTGGCCGCAGTATTTT	CASSFRSWPQYF
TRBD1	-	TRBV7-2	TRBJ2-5	TGTGCCAGCAGCTTAGGGGACAGGGCCCCGGAGACCCAGTACTTC	CASSLGDRAPETQYF
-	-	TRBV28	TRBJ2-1	TGTGCCAGCAGCTCCGGACAAAGGGGTGAGCAGTTCTTC	CASSSGQRGEQFF
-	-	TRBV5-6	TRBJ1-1	TGTGCCAGCAGCTTTTGGGGGACTCGGGCTGAAGCTTTCTTT	CASSFWGTRAEAFF
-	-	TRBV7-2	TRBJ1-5	TGTGCCAGCAGCTCCCTGGGCGTGGCCCAGCATTTT	CASSSLGVAQHF
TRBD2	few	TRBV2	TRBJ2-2	TGTGCCAGCAGTGAACTAGCGGCGAGCACCGGGGAGCTGTTTTTT	CASSELAASTGELFF
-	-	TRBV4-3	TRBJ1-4	TGCGCCAGCAGCTCGGACTCCCGGGGGAATGAAAAACTGTTTTTT	CASSSDSRGNEKLFF
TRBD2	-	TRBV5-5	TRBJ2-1	TGTGCCAGCAGCCTCCAGCGGGGGGCGATATACAATGAGCAGTTCTTC	CASSLQRGAIYNEQFF
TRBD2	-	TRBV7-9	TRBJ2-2	TGTGCCAGCAGCTTTGAGTCACTACGGCGGGGGGCCGGGGAGCTGTTTTTT	CASSFESLRRGAGELFF
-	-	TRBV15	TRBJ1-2	TGTGCCACCAGCAGAGATTGGGGGGGAGGCTATGGCTACACCTTC	CATSRDWGGGYGYTF
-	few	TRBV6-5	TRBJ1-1	TGTGCCAGCAGTTACTCGAAGTTAGCGCCCAACACTGAAGCTTTCTTT	CASSYSKLAPNTEAFF
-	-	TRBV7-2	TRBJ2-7	TGTGCCAGCAGCTTAGGACAGCCCTACGAGCAGTACTTC	CASSLGQPYEQYF
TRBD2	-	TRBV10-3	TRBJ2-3	TGTGCCATCAGGATGACTAGCGGGGACGGGGATACGCAGTATTTT	CAIRMTSGDGDTQYF
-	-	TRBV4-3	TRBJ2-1	TGCGCCAGCAGCCAAGACCGGCGGGGCGAGACGTTCTTC	CASSQDRRGETFF
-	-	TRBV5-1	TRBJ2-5	TGCGCCAGCAGCCCAACAGGGGAGACCCAGTACTTC	CASSPTGETQYF
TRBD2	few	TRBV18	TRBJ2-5	TGTGCCAGCTCACCGGGACTAGCCTCCGTGGAGACCCAGTACTTC	CASSPGLASVETQYF
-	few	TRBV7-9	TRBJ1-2	TGTGCCAGCAGCTTAAGGGGCCCGCTAGAGGGCTACACCTTC	CASSLRGPLEGYTF
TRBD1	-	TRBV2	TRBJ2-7	TGTGCCAGCAGGCGGACAGGGTCGAGCTCCTACGAGCAGTACTTC	CASRRTGSSSYEQYF
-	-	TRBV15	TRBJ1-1	TGTGCCACCAGCAGAGACAGTCCAGTAGTGACAGCGAACACTGAAGCTTTCTTT	CATSRDSPVVTANTEAFF
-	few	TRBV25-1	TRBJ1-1	TGTGCCAGCAGTGAGGCAGGGTCAGCTTTCTTT	CASSEAGSAFF
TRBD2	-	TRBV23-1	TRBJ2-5	TGCGCCAGCAGTCCCCCCGAACTAGCGGGGGGGACCCAAGAGACCCAGTACTTC	CASSPPELAGGTQETQYF
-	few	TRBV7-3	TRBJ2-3	TGTGCCAGCAGTTTTGGGGGGGCTGGGACAGATACGCAGTATTTT	CASSFGGAGTDTQYF
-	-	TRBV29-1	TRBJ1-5	TGCAGCGTTGGAGCGGACCAGCCCCAGCATTTT	CSVGADQPQHF
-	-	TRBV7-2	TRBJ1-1	TGTGCCAGCAGCTCTAGGACAGCCGTGAACACTGAAGCTTTCTTT	CASSSRTAVNTEAFF
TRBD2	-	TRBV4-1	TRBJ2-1	TGCGCCAGCAGCCTACGGACTAGCGGGCATGAGCAGTTCTTC	CASSLRTSGHEQFF
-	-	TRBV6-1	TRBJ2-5	TGTGCCAGCAGTGAACCAGCTAGCGGTATAGGGGGGACCCAGTACTTC	CASSEPASGIGGTQYF
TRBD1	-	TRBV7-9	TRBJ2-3	TGTGCCAGCAGCTTTGGACAGGGCAACACAGATACGCAGTATTTT	CASSFGQGNTDTQYF
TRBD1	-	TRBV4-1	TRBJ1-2	TGCGCCAGCAGCCACACCGGGACAGGGGAAAAGGGTGGCTACACCTTC	CASSHTGTGEKGGYTF
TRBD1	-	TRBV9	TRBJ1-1	TGTGCCAGCAGCGCCCGAACGGGACAGGGGCTCACTGAAGCTTTCTTT	CASSARTGQGLTEAFF
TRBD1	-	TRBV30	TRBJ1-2	TGTGCCTGGAGTGTACAGGGGAGAAGCTACACCTTC	CAWSVQGRSYTF
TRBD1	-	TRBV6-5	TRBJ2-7	TGTGCCAGCAGTCGAACCGGGACAGGGCGCTACGAGCAGTACTTC	CASSRTGTGRYEQYF
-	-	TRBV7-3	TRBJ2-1	TGTGCCAGCAGCTCGCGTTCGTCCCCTGTTGGTGAGCAGTTCTTC	CASSSRSSPVGEQFF
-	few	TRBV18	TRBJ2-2	TGTGCCAGCTCACTCACAACAGGGACGACCGGGGAGCTGTTTTTT	CASSLTTGTTGELFF
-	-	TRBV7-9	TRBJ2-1	TGTGCCAGCAGCCCGGTCCCTCGAATGGAGCAGTTCTTC	CASSPVPRMEQFF
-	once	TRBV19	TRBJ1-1	TGTGCCAGTAACCCCATCGGGGGGCGCGGTTTCACTGAAGCTTTCTTT	CASNPIGGRGFTEAFF
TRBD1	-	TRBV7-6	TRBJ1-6	TGTGCCAGCAGCTCCTCTTTGCGGGACAGGCCCCCCTTAAGTTCACCCCTCCACTTT	CASSSSLRDRPPLSSPLHF
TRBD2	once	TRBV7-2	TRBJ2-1	TGTGCCAGCAGCTTAAGTACTAAGCGGGGAGCCTCCTACAATGAGCAGTTCTTC	CASSLSTKRGASYNEQFF
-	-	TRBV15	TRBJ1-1	TGTGCCACCAGCAGAGACTGGGGAGGGAACACTGAAGCTTTCTTT	CATSRDWGGNTEAFF
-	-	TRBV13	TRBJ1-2	TGTGCCAGCAGCCATGACTATGGCTACACCTTC	CASSHDYGYTF
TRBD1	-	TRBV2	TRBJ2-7	TGTGCCAGCAGTGAACAGGGGGCCTGGTACGAGCAGTACTTC	CASSEQGAWYEQYF
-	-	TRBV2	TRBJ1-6	TGTGCCAGCAGGGGGGGACCCCTCCACTTT	CASRGGPLHF
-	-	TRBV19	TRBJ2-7	TGTGCCAGTAGTCCAACAGCCCTCTCCTACGAGCAGTACTTC	CASSPTALSYEQYF
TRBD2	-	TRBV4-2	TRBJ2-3	TGTGCCAGCAGCCAAGAACCATTCTTGCATCGGGGGGGCGGGACAGATACGCAGTATTTT	CASSQEPFLHRGGGTDTQYF
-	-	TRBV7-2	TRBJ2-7	TGTGCCAGCAGCTTAGACCGAGCAGGCGAGCAGTACTTC	CASSLDRAGEQYF
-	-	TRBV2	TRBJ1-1	TGTGCCGGATCCGACAGATCGAACACTGAAGCTTTCTTT	CAGSDRSNTEAFF
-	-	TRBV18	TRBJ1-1	TGTGCCAGCTCACCACCCACAGGAACGATCACTGAAGCTTTCTTT	CASSPPTGTITEAFF